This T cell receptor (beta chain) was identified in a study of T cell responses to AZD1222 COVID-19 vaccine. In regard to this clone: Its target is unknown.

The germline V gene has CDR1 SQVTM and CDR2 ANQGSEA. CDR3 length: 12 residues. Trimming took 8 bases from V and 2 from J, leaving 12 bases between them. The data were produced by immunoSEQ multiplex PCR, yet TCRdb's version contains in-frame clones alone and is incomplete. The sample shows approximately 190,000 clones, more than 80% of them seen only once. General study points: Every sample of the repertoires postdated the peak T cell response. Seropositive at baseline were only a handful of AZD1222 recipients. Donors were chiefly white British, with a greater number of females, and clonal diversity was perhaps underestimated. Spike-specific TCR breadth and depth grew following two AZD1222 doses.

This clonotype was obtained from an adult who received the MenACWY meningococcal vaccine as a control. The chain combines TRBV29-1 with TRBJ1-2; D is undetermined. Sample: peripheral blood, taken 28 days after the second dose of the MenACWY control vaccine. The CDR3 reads CSISGGNYGYTF. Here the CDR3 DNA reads TGCAGCATATCGGGCGGGAACTATGGCTACACCTTC.